The entry that follows covers one T cell receptor (beta chain) sequence. This sample is part of a study of blood T cell repertoires in COVID-19. Turning to the study itself: From the United States, Italy and Spain came samples of acute and convalescent COVID-19.

Method: immunoSEQ multiplex PCR; TCRdb's copy keeps in-frame clones and lacks some. The sample carries 450,000 to 500,000 clones, roughly 85% recorded once. Sequenced sample: peripheral blood. The receptor was isolated from a human donor in a cohort sampled during active COVID-19.

The CDR3 reads CASSKQLNYGYTF. CDR3 DNA sequence: TGTGCCAGCAGTAAACAGTTAAATTATGGCTACACCTTC. This rearrangement joins TRBV21-1 to TRBJ1-2; TRBD1 is the table's D call, not checked against the DNA. TRBV21-1 is assigned pseudogene status. The CDR3 sequence is 13 residues long.